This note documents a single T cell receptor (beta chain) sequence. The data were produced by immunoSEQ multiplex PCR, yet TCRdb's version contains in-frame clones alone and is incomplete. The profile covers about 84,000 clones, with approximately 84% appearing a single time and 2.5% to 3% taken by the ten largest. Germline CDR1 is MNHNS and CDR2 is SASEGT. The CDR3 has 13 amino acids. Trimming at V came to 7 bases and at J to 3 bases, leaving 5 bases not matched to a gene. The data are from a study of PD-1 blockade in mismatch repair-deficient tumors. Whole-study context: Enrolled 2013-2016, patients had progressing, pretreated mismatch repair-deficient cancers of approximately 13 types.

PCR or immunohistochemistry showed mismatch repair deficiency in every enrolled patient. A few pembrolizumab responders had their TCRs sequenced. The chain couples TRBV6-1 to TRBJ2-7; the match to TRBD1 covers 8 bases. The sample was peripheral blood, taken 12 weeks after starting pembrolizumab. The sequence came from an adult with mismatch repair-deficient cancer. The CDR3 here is CASMGRGLYEQYF. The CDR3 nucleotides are TGTGCCAGCATGGGCAGGGGGCTCTACGAGCAGTACTTC.